This is a list of T cell receptor beta chains from one sample in a study of metastatic and nonmetastatic thyroid tumors. TCRdb reanalyzed the PCR reads via MiXCR. The repertoire has roughly 58,000 clones, just over 4% of them found once; the top ten carry about 22%. Sequencing was done on a sample of blood. The receptor source for this set is a female donor with papillary thyroid cancer or a benign thyroid nodule (not recorded which). Some clones in this sample may be carry-over from other donors' samples. Both conserved end residues are part of each CDR3. Clone size is given for some rows only: seen once, a few or many times, or a class if the clone is expanded.

clone_size	v_call	j_call	cdr3_aa
few	TRBV6-1	TRBJ1-2	CASSEAQENYGYTF
many	TRBV14	TRBJ1-5	CASSQQEGQPQHF
many	TRBV28	TRBJ2-4	CASSARTGANIQYF
many	TRBV3-1	TRBJ2-7	CASSEGPEQYF
many	TRBV6-2/TRBV6-3	TRBJ1-4	CASGGATNEKLFF
few	TRBV10-3	TRBJ2-7	CAISDPDRGRREQYF
many	TRBV11-3	TRBJ1-1	CASSYHDGGEAFF
many	TRBV30	TRBJ2-2	CAWSVQGGSRELFF
many	TRBV6-1	TRBJ1-5	CASSSRRARQPQHF
many	TRBV5-5	TRBJ1-6	CASSLTGVPLHF
NA	TRBV6-1	TRBJ1-5	CASNLKQGFTKQPQHF
NA	TRBV24-1	TRBJ2-3	CATSDKVPSNVLGDTQYF
many	TRBV30	TRBJ2-7	CAWSVTPSSYEQYF
many	TRBV30	TRBJ2-1	CAWETSGVYNEQFF
many	TRBV11-3	TRBJ1-2	CASSSGDSGKPNYGYTF
many	TRBV19	TRBJ1-1	CASSNSGGGTEAFF
many	TRBV4-1	TRBJ2-7	CASSQISLGLQPYEQYF
many	TRBV2	TRBJ2-2	CASSPRDVGELFF
few	TRBV6-2/TRBV6-3	TRBJ2-5	CASSYSIEGWETQYF
many	TRBV11-2	TRBJ1-3	CASSIGTAGNTIYF
many	TRBV5-1	TRBJ1-1	CASSGNTEAFF
many	TRBV28	TRBJ2-1	CASSFRVSYNEQFF
many	TRBV6-4	TRBJ2-2	CASSEGTDTGELFF
NA	TRBV6-1	TRBJ2-7	CASGERTGTYEQYF
NA	TRBV6-1	TRBJ1-1	CASRDRVTEAFF
few	TRBV5-1	TRBJ2-5	CASKARVSQGETQYF
many	TRBV19	TRBJ2-4	CASSIEAGTIAKNIQYF
many	TRBV7-9	TRBJ2-3	CASSLSSGRAVDTQYF
many	TRBV5-1	TRBJ1-1	CASSLGQGGTEAFF
many	TRBV30	TRBJ2-1	CAWRDIGLAGRQFF
many	TRBV12-3/TRBV12-4	TRBJ2-1	CASSFALAGSTGQFF
many	TRBV27	TRBJ2-1	CASSITGLVGNEQFF
many	TRBV24-1	TRBJ1-1	CATSRGTEAFF
many	TRBV28	TRBJ2-7	CASQGLRYEQYF
many	TRBV7-9	TRBJ1-2	CASSLGGADNNYGYTF
many	TRBV7-9	TRBJ2-5	CASSSGQGQETQYF
few	TRBV6-4	TRBJ2-1	CASSEASGPYNEQFF
many	TRBV20-1	TRBJ2-3	CSARGIRNTQYF
NA	TRBV6-1	TRBJ2-5	CASRQSTQETQYF
many	TRBV30	TRBJ2-7	CAWSVDRGGGEQYF
NA	TRBV4-1	TRBJ2-4	CASSLDPPEASTAKNIQYF
NA	TRBV10-1	TRBJ2-1	CASSEGGLYNEQFF
many	TRBV3-1	TRBJ2-1	CASSQGAAVSYNEQFF
few	TRBV11-3	TRBJ2-1	CASSLAAGGHNEQFF
few	TRBV12-3/TRBV12-4	TRBJ2-1	CASSSWTGGSYNEQFF